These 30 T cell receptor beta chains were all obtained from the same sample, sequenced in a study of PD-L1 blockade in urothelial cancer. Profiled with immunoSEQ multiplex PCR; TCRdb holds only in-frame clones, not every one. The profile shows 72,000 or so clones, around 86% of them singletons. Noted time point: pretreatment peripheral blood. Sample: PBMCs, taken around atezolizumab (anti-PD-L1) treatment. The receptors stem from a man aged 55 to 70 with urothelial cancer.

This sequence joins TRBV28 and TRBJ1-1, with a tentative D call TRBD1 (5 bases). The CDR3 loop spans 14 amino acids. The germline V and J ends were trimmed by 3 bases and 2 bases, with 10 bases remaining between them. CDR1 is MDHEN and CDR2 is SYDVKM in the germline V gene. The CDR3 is CASSLAQGNTEAFF. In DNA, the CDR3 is TGTGCCAGCAGTTTGGCGCAGGGTAACACTGAAGCTTTCTTT.

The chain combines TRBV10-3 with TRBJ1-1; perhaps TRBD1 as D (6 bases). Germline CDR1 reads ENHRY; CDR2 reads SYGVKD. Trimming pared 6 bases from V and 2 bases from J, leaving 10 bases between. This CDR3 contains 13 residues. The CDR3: CAIRQGRNTEAFF. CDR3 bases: TGTGCCATCAGACAGGGAAGAAACACTGAAGCTTTCTTT.

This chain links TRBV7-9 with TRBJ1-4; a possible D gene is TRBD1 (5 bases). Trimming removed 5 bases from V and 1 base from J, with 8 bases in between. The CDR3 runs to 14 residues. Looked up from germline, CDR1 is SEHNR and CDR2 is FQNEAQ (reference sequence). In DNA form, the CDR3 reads TGTGCCAGCAGCCGGGGGAGAACTAATGAAAAACTGTTTTTT. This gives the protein CASSRGRTNEKLFF. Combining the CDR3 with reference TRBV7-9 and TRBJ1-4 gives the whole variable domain DTGVSQNPRHKITKRGQNVTFRCDPISEHNRLYWYRQTLGQGPEFLTYFQNEAQLEKSRLLSDRFSAERPKGSFSTLEIQRTEQGDSAMYLCASSRGRTNEKLFFGSGTQLSVL.

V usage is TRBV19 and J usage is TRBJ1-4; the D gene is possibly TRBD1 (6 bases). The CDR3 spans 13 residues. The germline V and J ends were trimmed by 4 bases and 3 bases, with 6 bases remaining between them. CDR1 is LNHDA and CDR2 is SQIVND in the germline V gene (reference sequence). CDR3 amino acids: CASSNRANEKLFF. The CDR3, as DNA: TGTGCCAGTAGTAACAGGGCTAATGAAAAACTGTTTTTT. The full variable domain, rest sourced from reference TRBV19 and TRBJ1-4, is DGGITQSPKYLFRKEGQNVTLSCEQNLNHDAMYWYRQDPGQGLRLIYYSQIVNDFQKGDIAEGYSVSREKKESFPLTVTSAQKNPTAFYLCASSNRANEKLFFGSGTQLSVL.

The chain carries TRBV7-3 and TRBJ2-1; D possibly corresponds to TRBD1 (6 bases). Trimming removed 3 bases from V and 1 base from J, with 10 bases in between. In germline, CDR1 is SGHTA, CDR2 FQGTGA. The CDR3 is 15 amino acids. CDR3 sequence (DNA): TGTGCCAGCAGCTTTTCGCAGGGGTCCTACAATGAGCAGTTCTTC. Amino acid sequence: CASSFSQGSYNEQFF.

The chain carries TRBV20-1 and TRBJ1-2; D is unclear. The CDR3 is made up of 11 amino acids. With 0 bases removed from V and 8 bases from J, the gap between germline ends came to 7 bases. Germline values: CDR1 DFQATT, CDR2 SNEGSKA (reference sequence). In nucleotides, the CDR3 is TGCAGTGCTAGAGACCAGGTCGGCTACACCTTC. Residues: CSARDQVGYTF.

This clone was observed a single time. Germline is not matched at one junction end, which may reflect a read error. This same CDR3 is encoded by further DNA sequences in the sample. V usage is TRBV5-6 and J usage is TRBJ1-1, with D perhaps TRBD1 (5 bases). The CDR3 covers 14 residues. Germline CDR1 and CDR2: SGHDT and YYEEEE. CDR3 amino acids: CASSLSIGGTEAFF. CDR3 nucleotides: TGTGCCAGCAGCTTGAGTATCGGGGGAACTGAAGCTTTTTTT.

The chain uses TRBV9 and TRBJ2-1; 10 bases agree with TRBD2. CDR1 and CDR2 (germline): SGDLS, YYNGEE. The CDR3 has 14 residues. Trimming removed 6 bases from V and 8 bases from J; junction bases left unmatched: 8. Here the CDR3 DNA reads TGTGCCAGCACCGAACTAGCGGGGAAGGATGAGCAGTTCTTC. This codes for CASTELAGKDEQFF.

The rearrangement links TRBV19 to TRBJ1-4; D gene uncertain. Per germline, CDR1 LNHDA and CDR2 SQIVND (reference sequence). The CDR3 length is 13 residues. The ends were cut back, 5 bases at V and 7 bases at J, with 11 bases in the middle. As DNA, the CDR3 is TGTGCCAGTAGTCTTTCCCAGGTTGAAAAACTGTTTTTT. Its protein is CASSLSQVEKLFF.

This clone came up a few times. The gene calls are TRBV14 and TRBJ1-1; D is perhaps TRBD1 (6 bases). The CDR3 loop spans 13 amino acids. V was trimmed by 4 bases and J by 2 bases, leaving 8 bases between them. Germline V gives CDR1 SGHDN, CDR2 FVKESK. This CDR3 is CASSLDRNTEAFF. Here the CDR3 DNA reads TGTGCCAGCAGCCTGGACAGAAACACTGAAGCTTTCTTT.

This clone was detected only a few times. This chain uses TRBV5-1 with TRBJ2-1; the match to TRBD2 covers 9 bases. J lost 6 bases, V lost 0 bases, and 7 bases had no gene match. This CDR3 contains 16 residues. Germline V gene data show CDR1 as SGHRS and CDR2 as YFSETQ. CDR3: CASSLVASGDLNEQFF. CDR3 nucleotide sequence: TGCGCCAGCAGCTTGGTGGCTAGCGGGGACCTCAATGAGCAGTTCTTC.

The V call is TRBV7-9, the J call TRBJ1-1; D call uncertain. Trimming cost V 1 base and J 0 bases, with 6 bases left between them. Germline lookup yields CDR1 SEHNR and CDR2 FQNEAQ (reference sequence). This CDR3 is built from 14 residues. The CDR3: CASSLGEVNTEAFF. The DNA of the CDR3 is TGTGCCAGCAGCTTAGGCGAGGTGAACACTGAAGCTTTCTTT.

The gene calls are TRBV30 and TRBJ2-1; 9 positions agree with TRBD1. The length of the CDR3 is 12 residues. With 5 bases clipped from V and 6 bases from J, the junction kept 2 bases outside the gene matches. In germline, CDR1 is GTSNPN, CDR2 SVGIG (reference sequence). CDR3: CAWYRGRNEQFF. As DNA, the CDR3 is TGTGCCTGGTACAGGGGGCGCAATGAGCAGTTCTTC.

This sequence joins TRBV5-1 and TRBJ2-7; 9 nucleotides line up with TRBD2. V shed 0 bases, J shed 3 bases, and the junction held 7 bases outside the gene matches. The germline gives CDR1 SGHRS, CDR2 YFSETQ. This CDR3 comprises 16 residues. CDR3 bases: TGCGCCAGCAGCTTGGCGGCGGGACTAGCCGGCTACGAGCAGTACTTC. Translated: CASSLAAGLAGYEQYF.

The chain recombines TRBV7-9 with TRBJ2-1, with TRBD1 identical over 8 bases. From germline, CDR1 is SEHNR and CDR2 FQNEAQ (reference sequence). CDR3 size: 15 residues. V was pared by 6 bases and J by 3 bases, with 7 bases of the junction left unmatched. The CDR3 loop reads CASRKSGTGYNEQFF. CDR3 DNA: TGTGCCAGCAGAAAATCGGGGACAGGCTACAATGAGCAGTTCTTC.

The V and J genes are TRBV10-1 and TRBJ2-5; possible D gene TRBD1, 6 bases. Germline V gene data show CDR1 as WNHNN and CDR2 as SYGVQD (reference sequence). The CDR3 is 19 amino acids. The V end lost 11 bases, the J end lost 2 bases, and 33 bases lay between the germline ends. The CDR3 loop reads CAVWPPWWMGHRLQETQYF. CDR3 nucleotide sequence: TGCGCCGTTTGGCCCCCCTGGTGGATGGGACATAGATTACAAGAGACCCAGTACTTC.

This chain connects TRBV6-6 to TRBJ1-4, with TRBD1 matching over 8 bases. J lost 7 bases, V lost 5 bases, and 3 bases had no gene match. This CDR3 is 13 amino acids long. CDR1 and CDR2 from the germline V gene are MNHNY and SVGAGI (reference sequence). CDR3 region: CASSNRGGEKLFF. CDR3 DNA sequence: TGTGCCAGCAGTAACAGGGGGGGTGAAAAACTGTTTTTT.

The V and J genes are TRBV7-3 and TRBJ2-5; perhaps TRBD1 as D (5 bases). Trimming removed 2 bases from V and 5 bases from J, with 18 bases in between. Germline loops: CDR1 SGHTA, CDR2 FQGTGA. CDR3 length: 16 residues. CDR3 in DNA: TGTGCCAGCAGCTTAGGACAATCGCGAGCCGCGGAGACCCAGTACTTC. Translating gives CASSLGQSRAAETQYF.

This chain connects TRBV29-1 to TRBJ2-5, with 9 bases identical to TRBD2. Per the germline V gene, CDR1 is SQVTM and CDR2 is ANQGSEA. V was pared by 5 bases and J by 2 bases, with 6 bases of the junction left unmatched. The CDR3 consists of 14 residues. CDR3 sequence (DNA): TGCAGCGTTTGTATAGCGGGGGTTCAAGAGACCCAGTACTTC. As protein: CSVCIAGVQETQYF. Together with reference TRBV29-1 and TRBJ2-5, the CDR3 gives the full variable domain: SAVISQKPSRDICQRGTSLTIQCQVDSQVTMMFWYRQQPGQSLTLIATANQGSEATYESGFVIDKFPISRPNLTFSTLTVSNMSPEDSSIYLCSVCIAGVQETQYFGPGTRLLVL.

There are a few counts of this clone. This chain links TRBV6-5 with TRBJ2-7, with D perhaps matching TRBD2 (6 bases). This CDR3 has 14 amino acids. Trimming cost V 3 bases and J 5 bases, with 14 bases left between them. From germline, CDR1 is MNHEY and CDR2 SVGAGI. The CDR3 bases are TGTGCCAGCAGTTATCGGGAGAGAACTAACGAGCAGTACTTC. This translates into CASSYRERTNEQYF.

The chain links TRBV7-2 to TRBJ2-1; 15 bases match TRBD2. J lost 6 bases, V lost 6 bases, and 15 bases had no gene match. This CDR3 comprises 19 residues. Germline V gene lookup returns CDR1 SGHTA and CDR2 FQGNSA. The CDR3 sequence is CASSYRGLAGGTGGNEQFF. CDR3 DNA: TGTGCCAGCAGTTACCGGGGACTAGCGGGGGGTACGGGAGGCAATGAGCAGTTCTTC.

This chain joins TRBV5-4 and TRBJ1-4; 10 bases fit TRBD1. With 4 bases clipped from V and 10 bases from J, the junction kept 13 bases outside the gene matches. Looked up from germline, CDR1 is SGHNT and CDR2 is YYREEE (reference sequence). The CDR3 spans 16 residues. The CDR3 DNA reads TGTGCCAGCAGCCTTTGGACAGGGGGGGATAAAGGAAAACTGTTTTTT. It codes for CASSLWTGGDKGKLFF. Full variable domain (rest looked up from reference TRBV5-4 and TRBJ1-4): ETGVTQSPTHLIKTRGQQVTLRCSSQSGHNTVSWYQQALGQGPQFIFQYYREEENGRGNFPPRFSGLQFPNYSSELNVNALELDDSALYLCASSLWTGGDKGKLFFGSGTQLSVL.

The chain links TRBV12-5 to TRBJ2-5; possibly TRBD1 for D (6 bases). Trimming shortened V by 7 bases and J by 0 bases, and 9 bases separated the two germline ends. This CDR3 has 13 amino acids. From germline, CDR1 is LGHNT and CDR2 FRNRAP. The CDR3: CASARTDQETQYF. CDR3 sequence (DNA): TGTGCTAGTGCCCGGACAGACCAAGAGACCCAGTACTTC.

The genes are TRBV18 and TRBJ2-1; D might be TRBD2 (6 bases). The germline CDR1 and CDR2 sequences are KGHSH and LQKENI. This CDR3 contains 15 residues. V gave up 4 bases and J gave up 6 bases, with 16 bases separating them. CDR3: CASSLLPRDSNEQFF. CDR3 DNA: TGTGCCAGCTCACTTCTACCCCGGGACTCCAATGAGCAGTTCTTC.

CDR3 in DNA: TGTGCCAGCAGTTTCTACGGAAGGGTAGGAGGGGAAAAACTGTTTTTT. Encoded protein: CASSFYGRVGGEKLFF. J is TRBJ1-4 and V is TRBV27; no firm D call. Germline CDR1 is MNHEY and CDR2 is SMNVEV (reference sequence). Trimming shortened V by 3 bases and J by 8 bases, and 19 bases separated the two germline ends. The CDR3 covers 16 residues.

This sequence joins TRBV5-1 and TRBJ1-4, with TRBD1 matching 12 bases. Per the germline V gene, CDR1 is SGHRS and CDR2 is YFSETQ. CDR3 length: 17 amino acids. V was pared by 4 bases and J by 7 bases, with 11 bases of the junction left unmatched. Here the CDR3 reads CASSDVPGQGAVEKLFF. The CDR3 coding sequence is TGCGCCAGCAGCGACGTCCCGGGACAGGGGGCGGTTGAAAAACTGTTTTTT.

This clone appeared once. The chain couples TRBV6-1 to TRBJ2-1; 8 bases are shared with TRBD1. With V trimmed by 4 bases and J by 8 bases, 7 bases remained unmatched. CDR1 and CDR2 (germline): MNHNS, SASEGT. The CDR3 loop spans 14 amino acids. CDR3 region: CASSGTGSSYEQFF. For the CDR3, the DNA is TGTGCCAGCAGTGGGACAGGGAGTAGCTATGAGCAGTTCTTC.

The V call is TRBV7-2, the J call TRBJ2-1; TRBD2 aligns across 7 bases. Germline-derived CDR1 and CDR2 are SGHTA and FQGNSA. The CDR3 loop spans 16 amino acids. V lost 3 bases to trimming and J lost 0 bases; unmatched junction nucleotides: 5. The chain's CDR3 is CASSLGRGVSYNEQFF. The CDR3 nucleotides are TGTGCCAGCAGCTTGGGTCGGGGGGTCTCCTACAATGAGCAGTTCTTC. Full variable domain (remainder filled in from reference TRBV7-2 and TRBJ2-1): GAGVSQSPSNKVTEKGKDVELRCDPISGHTALYWYRQSLGQGLEFLIYFQGNSAPDKSGLPSDRFSAERTGGSVSTLTIQRTQQEDSAVYLCASSLGRGVSYNEQFFGPGTRLTVL.

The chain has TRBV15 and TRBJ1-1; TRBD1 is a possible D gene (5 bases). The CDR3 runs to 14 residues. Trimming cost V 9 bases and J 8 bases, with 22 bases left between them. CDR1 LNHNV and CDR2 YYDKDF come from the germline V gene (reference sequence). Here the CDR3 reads CATRWNRDFNEAFF. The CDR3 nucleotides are TGTGCCACTCGGTGGAACCGGGACTTTAACGAAGCTTTCTTT.

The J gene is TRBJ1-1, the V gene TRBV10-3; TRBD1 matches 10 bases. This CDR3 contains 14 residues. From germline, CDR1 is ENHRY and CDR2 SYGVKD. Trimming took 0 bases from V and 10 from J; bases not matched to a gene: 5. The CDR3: CAISESLTGGVAFF. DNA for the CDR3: TGTGCCATCAGTGAGTCCCTGACAGGGGGCGTAGCTTTCTTT.